This entry lists 12 T cell receptor beta chains sequenced from one sample in a study of T cells after yellow fever vaccination. TCRdb fed the 5' RACE reads into MiXCR, producing one record per CDR3 protein. The sample includes hundreds of thousands of distinct CDR3 sequences, around 12% of them seen just once. Here the sequenced sample was PBMCs, taken on the day of the yellow fever booster vaccination. These receptors were taken from a man aged 25-40 years who received the YFV17D yellow fever vaccine.

This clonotype was seen more than once but under ten times. V usage is TRBV19 and J usage is TRBJ2-3, with TRBD2 matching 9 bases. In germline, CDR1 is LNHDA, CDR2 SQIVND (reference sequence). V was pared by 4 bases and J by 8 bases, with 10 bases of the junction left unmatched. CDR3 size: 15 residues. The CDR3 coding sequence is TGTGCCAGTAGTACGCAAATAGCGGGAGAAGGTACGCAGTATTTT. This translates into CASSTQIAGEGTQYF.

This clonotype has only a few counts. CDR3: CASSLVGDRKETQYF. CDR3 coding DNA: TGTGCCAGCAGCTTAGTAGGGGACCGGAAAGAGACCCAGTACTTC. This chain joins TRBV7-9 and TRBJ2-5; D could derive from TRBD1 or TRBD2 (5 bases each). Trimming cost V 1 base and J 3 bases, with 12 bases left between them. CDR3 length: 15 residues. Germline lookup yields CDR1 SEHNR and CDR2 FQNEAQ (reference sequence).

The CDR3 DNA is TGCAGTGCTAGAGATATTGGGGGGGGACAAGAAGCTTTCTTT. This codes for CSARDIGGGQEAFF. This sequence joins TRBV20-1 and TRBJ1-1, with D perhaps matching TRBD1 (6 bases). This CDR3 is 14 amino acids long. Germline values: CDR1 DFQATT, CDR2 SNEGSKA (reference sequence). Trimming removed 0 bases at V and 8 bases at J, with 16 bases between.

The sample holds a few counts of this clonotype. The chain joins TRBV3-1 to TRBJ1-1; a weak D match, TRBD1 (5 bases). Trimming pared 4 bases from V and 10 bases from J, leaving 16 bases between. This CDR3 contains 13 residues. The germline CDR1 and CDR2 sequences are LGHDT and YNNKEL (reference sequence). This CDR3 reads CASSRETGTSAFF. Written as DNA, the CDR3 is TGTGCCAGCAGCCGAGAAACCGGGACCTCAGCTTTCTTT.

The rearrangement joins TRBV15 to TRBJ2-5; D may be TRBD1 (5 bases). The CDR3 has 16 amino acids. Trimming removed 3 bases from V and 4 bases from J, with 18 bases in between. Germline assignment: CDR1 LNHNV and CDR2 YYDKDF (reference sequence). CDR3 protein: CATSSPFSGIPETQYF. In nucleotides, the CDR3 is TGTGCCACCAGCAGCCCCTTCTCAGGGATTCCAGAGACCCAGTACTTC.

There are a few counts of this clonotype. The genes are TRBV4-3 and TRBJ2-7; TRBD2 might be the D (6 bases). Germline V lookup: CDR1 LGHNA, CDR2 YSLEER. The CDR3 is made up of 14 amino acids. V was cut by 4 bases and J by 3 bases, with 13 bases left in between. The CDR3 sequence: CASSPQEGDYEQYF. CDR3 in DNA: TGCGCCAGCAGCCCCCAGGAGGGAGACTACGAGCAGTACTTC.

In its sample, this clonotype was seen a few times. This chain uses TRBV24-1 with TRBJ2-3; no clear D gene. The CDR3 runs 13 residues. Per germline, CDR1 KGHDR and CDR2 SFDVKD. V was pared by 0 bases and J by 5 bases, with 5 bases between. CDR3 in DNA: TGTGCCACCAGTGATTTGGGGCGAGATACGCAGTATTTT. Translation: CATSDLGRDTQYF.

This rearrangement joins TRBV7-8 to TRBJ2-7; 8 bases align to TRBD2. Trimming took 4 bases from V and 2 from J; bases not matched to a gene: 4. CDR3 length: 14 residues. Germline V gives CDR1 SGHVS, CDR2 FQNEAQ. The CDR3 DNA follows: TGTGCCAGCAGCTCCCCGGGACTAGCCTACGAGCAGTACTTC. It encodes CASSSPGLAYEQYF.

This chain uses TRBV28 with TRBJ2-1; D gene unclear. CDR1 is MDHEN, CDR2 SYDVKM, per germline. CDR3 length equals 15 residues. V was cut by 6 bases and J by 3 bases, with 15 bases left in between. The CDR3 DNA reads as TGTGCCAGCAGCACCGAGACTGGAAACTACAATGAGCAGTTCTTC. This encodes CASSTETGNYNEQFF.

This clonotype was seen a handful of times. The CDR3 DNA reads as TGCAGTGCTAGAGATCTCCGTACTAACTATGGCTACACCTTC. Translating gives CSARDLRTNYGYTF. The chain joins TRBV20-1 to TRBJ1-2, with D uncertain. Germline V gene data show CDR1 as DFQATT and CDR2 as SNEGSKA (reference sequence). The V end lost 0 bases, the J end lost 0 bases, and 8 bases lay between the germline ends. This CDR3 spans 14 amino acids.

The V call is TRBV3-1, the J call TRBJ1-2; D unresolved. V lost 4 bases to trimming and J lost 6 bases, with 15 bases between them. The length of the CDR3 is 14 residues. From germline, CDR1 is LGHDT and CDR2 YNNKEL (reference sequence). CDR3 loop: CASSRSTRGDGYTF. CDR3 in DNA: TGTGCCAGCAGCCGCTCCACCCGGGGAGATGGCTACACCTTC.

The chain uses TRBV7-2 and TRBJ1-4; D gene unclear. This CDR3 contains 16 residues. Germline CDR1 is SGHTA and CDR2 is FQGNSA. Trimming pared 2 bases from V and 0 bases from J, leaving 10 bases between. The CDR3 sequence: CASSLSRSATNEKLFF. The DNA for the CDR3 is TGTGCCAGCAGCTTAAGTCGCTCCGCAACTAATGAAAAACTGTTTTTT. The full variable domain, its missing parts supplied by reference TRBV7-2 and TRBJ1-4, is GAGVSQSPSNKVTEKGKDVELRCDPISGHTALYWYRQSLGQGLEFLIYFQGNSAPDKSGLPSDRFSAERTGGSVSTLTIQRTQQEDSAVYLCASSLSRSATNEKLFFGSGTQLSVL.